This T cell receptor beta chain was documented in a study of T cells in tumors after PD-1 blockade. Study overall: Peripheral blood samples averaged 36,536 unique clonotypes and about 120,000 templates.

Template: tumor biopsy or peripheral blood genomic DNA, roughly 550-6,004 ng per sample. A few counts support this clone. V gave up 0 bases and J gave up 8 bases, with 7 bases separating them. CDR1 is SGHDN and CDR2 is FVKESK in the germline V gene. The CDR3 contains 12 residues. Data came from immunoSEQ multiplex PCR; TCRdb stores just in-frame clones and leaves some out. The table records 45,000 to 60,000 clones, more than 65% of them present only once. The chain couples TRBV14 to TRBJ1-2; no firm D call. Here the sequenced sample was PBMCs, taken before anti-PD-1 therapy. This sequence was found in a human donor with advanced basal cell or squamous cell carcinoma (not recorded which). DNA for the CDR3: TGTGCCAGCAGCCAAGATTGGATGGGCTACACCTTC. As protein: CASSQDWMGYTF.